This T cell receptor beta chain was obtained from a study of cytomegalovirus exposure and HLA in healthy donors. For this clone: Its antigen is not known.

The CDR3 covers 12 residues. Germline assignment: CDR1 SGHDT and CDR2 YYEEEE. After removal of 5 bases from V and 6 bases from J, the junction contained 4 bases not matched to a gene. General observations from the study: Per published reports, the classifier diagnosed cytomegalovirus status with high specificity and sensitivity.

This PCR relied on a set of 60 Vbeta primers and 13 Jbeta primers. TCRdb's table, derived via immunoSEQ multiplex PCR, lists solely in-frame clones and lacks some. Altogether around 190,000 clones are present, more than 65% being singletons, with the ten largest covering 3.4%. The receptor was derived from a man in his forties in good health and CMV-seropositive. V and J are TRBV5-6 and TRBJ2-7; TRBD1 matches at 8 bases. The sequenced sample consisted of PBMCs. CDR3 region: CASSPQGGEQYF. The CDR3 DNA follows: TGTGCCAGCAGTCCACAGGGGGGCGAGCAGTACTTC.